Shown below are 15 T cell receptor beta chains from a single sample sequenced in a study of cytomegalovirus exposure and HLA in healthy donors. 13 Jbeta primers and 60 Vbeta primers were used for the PCR. Assay: immunoSEQ multiplex PCR; the TCRdb copy retains only in-frame clones and omits some. This table has 150,000 to 200,000 clones, 77% appearing once. The sequenced sample was PBMCs. The receptors originated from a woman aged 25-40 years in good health and CMV-seropositive.

CDR3 amino acids: CASSPGQGKDEQYF. CDR3 bases: TGTGCCAGCAGTCCGGGACAGGGGAAAGACGAGCAGTACTTC. V is TRBV6-1 and J is TRBJ2-7; 10 bases map to TRBD1. From germline, CDR1 is MNHNS and CDR2 SASEGT. This CDR3 is 14 amino acids long. The junction had 6 bases not matched to a gene; V was cut back by 5 bases and J by 5 bases.

This chain connects TRBV7-9 to TRBJ1-1; TRBD1 might be the D (5 bases). There are 13 residues in the CDR3. Trimming pared 6 bases from V and 1 base from J, leaving 9 bases between. CDR1 is SEHNR and CDR2 is FQNEAQ in the germline V gene (reference sequence). The CDR3 is CASSWGENTEAFF. CDR3 sequence (DNA): TGTGCCAGCAGTTGGGGGGAGAACACTGAAGCTTTCTTT.

CDR3 loop: CASSYRQGAGGYTF. The CDR3 DNA sequence: TGTGCCAGCAGTTACAGACAGGGGGCGGGCGGCTACACCTTC. The chain is built from TRBV27 and TRBJ1-2; TRBD1 matches at 10 bases. This CDR3 is built from 14 residues. V dropped 4 bases and J dropped 8; count of bases not matched to a gene: 7. The V gene's germline CDR1 is MNHEY and CDR2 SMNVEV (reference sequence).

The V and J genes are TRBV28 and TRBJ1-2; D call uncertain. V was trimmed by 3 bases and J by 4 bases, leaving 9 bases between them. Germline V gives CDR1 MDHEN, CDR2 SYDVKM. The CDR3 length is 13 residues. The CDR3 spells CASSFGGVYGYTF. The CDR3, as DNA: TGTGCCAGCAGTTTTGGCGGTGTCTATGGCTACACCTTC.

The chain uses TRBV28 and TRBJ2-7; tentatively, D is TRBD1 (6 bases). Looked up from germline, CDR1 is MDHEN and CDR2 is SYDVKM. The CDR3 runs to 15 residues. V shed 1 base and J shed 6 bases, with 16 bases lying between them. In nucleotides, the CDR3 is TGTGCCAGCAGTTTATCACAACCTACCAGGGGCGAGCAGTACTTC. Its translation: CASSLSQPTRGEQYF.

The chain combines TRBV12-5 with TRBJ2-5; 8 bases line up with TRBD1. The CDR3 consists of 17 residues. V was clipped by 0 bases and J by 3 bases; unmatched bases: 9. Germline V gene data show CDR1 as LGHNT and CDR2 as FRNRAP. CDR3 nucleotides: TGTGCTAGTGGTTTGGTCTGGCAGGGGGCGTCGGAAGAGACCCAGTACTTC. Its protein product is CASGLVWQGASEETQYF.

The J gene is TRBJ2-1, the V gene TRBV11-3; 10 bases map to TRBD2. This CDR3 contains 15 residues. Germline CDR1 SGHNT, CDR2 YENEEA. V was pared by 1 base and J by 6 bases, with 3 bases of the junction left unmatched. The CDR3 loop reads CASSLGTSGCNEQFF. The CDR3 DNA sequence: TGTGCCAGCAGCTTAGGGACTAGCGGTTGCAATGAGCAGTTCTTC.

This rearrangement joins TRBV19 to TRBJ1-1, with TRBD1 matching 8 bases. This CDR3 spans 15 amino acids. With 5 bases clipped from V and 2 bases from J, the junction kept 7 bases outside the gene matches. The germline gives CDR1 LNHDA, CDR2 SQIVND (reference sequence). The CDR3 sequence: CASSGRTGTNTEAFF. CDR3 sequence (DNA): TGTGCCAGTAGTGGAAGGACAGGGACCAACACTGAAGCTTTCTTT.

This clone was seen once. One end of the junction fails to match germline, which may point to a read error. This chain connects TRBV7-9 to TRBJ2-1; 7 nucleotides agree with TRBD2. The CDR3 length is 14 residues. The germline V gene encodes CDR1 SEHNR and CDR2 FQNEAQ (reference sequence). The CDR3 DNA follows: TGTGCCAGCAGCCTAGCGGCCTCCTACAATGAGCAGTTCTTC. The encoded protein is CASSLAASYNEQFF.

V and J are TRBV14 and TRBJ2-7; 8 bases are shared with TRBD2. The ends lost 4 bases at V and 4 bases at J; junction bases unmatched: 9. The germline gives CDR1 SGHDN, CDR2 FVKESK. The CDR3 totals 15 residues. CDR3 DNA sequence: TGTGCCAGCAGCCCCCGAGTTAGCGGGACATACGAGCAGTACTTC. Translating gives CASSPRVSGTYEQYF.

The chain recombines TRBV25-1 with TRBJ2-3, with no clear D. CDR1 and CDR2 (germline): MGHDK, SYGVNS. The length of the CDR3 is 11 residues. With 6 bases removed from V and 6 bases from J, the gap between germline ends came to 7 bases. The CDR3 nucleotides are TGTGCCAGCAGCCCCACTGATACGCAGTATTTT. Its translation: CASSPTDTQYF.

The chain joins TRBV27 to TRBJ2-1, with D maybe TRBD2 (5 bases). CDR1 is MNHEY and CDR2 is SMNVEV in the germline V gene (reference sequence). CDR3 size: 14 residues. V was shortened by 6 bases and J by 0 bases, with 9 bases between the two germline ends. The CDR3 DNA follows: TGTGCCAGCAGCCGGGAACCCTCCTACAATGAGCAGTTCTTC. Its protein product is CASSREPSYNEQFF.

The V and J genes are TRBV15 and TRBJ1-1; perhaps TRBD1 as D (5 bases). This CDR3 contains 14 residues. The V gene lost 1 base and the J gene lost 8 bases, with 14 bases spanning the gap. Germline V CDR1 and CDR2: LNHNV, YYDKDF (reference sequence). The CDR3 DNA sequence: TGTGCCACCAGCAGAGTCGGGACTTACCGGGAAGCTTTCTTT. Translation gives CATSRVGTYREAFF.

Only one count was recorded for this clone. The chain recombines TRBV10-1 with TRBJ2-2; TRBD1 matches at 10 bases. The J segment lost 4 bases and the V segment lost 11 bases, leaving 10 bases of the junction unmatched. The CDR3 sequence is 15 residues long. Germline lookup yields CDR1 WNHNN and CDR2 SYGVQD (reference sequence). CDR3 protein: CASHPDRGFTGELFF. CDR3 DNA: TGCGCCTCCCACCCGGACAGGGGGTTCACCGGGGAGCTGTTTTTT.

This chain uses TRBV30 with TRBJ1-4; D ambiguous. CDR3 length: 12 residues. CDR1 is GTSNPN and CDR2 is SVGIG in the germline V gene (reference sequence). V lost 5 bases and J 0 bases, leaving 4 bases between the germline ends. CDR3 residues: CAWQSTNEKLFF. CDR3 DNA: TGTGCCTGGCAGTCAACTAATGAAAAACTGTTTTTT.